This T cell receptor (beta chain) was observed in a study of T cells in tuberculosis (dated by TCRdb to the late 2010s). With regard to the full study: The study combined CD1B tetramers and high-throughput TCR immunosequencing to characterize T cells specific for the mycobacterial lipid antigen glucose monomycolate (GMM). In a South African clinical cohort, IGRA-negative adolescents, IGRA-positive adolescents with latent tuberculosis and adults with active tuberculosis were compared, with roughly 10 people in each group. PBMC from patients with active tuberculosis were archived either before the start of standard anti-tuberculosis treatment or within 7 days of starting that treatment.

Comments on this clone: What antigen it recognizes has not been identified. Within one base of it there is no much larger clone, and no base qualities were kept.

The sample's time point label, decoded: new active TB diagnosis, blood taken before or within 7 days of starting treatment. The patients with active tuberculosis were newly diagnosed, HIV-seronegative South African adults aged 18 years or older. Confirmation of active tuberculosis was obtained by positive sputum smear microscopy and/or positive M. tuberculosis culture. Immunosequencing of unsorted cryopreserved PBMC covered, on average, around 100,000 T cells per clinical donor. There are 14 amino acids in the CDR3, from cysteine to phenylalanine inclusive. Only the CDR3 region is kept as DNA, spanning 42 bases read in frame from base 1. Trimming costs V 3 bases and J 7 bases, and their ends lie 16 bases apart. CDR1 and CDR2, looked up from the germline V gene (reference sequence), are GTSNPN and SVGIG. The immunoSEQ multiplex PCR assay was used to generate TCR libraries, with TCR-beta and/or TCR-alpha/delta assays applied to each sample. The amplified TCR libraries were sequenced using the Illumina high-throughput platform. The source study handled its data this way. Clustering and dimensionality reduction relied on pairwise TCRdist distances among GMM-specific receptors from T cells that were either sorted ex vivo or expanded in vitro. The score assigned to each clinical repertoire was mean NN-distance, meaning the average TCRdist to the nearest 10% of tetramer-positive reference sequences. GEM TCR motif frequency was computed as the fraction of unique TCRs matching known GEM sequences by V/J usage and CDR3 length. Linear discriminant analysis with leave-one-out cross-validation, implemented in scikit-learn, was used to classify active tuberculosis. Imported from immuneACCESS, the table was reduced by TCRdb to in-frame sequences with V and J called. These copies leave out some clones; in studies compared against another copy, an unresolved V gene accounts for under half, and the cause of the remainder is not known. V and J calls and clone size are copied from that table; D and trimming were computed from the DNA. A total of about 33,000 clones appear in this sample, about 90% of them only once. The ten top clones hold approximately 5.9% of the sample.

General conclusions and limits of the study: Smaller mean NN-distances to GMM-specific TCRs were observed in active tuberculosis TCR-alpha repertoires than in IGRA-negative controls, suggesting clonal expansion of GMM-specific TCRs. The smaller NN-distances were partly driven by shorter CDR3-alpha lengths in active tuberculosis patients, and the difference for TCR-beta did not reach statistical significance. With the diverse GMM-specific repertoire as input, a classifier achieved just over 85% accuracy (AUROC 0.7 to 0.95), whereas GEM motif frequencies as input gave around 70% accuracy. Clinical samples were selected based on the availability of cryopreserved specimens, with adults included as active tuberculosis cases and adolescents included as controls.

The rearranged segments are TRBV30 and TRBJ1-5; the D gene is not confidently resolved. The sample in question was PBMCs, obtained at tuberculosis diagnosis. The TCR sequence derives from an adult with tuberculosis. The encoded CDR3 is CAWSAGGIGQPQHF. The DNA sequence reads TGTGCCTGGAGCGCCGGAGGGATCGGGCAGCCCCAGCATTTT.